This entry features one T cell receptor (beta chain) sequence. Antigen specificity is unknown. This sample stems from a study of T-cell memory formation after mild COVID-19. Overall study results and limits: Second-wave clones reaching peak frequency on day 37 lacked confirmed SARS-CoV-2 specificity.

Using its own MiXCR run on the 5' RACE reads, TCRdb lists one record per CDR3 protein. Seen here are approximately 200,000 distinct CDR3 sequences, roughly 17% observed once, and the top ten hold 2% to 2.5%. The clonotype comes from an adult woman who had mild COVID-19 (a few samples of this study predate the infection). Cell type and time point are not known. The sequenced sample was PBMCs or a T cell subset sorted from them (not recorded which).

CDR3 residues: CASSLTGPGELFF. DNA of the CDR3: TGTGCCAGCAGTCTGACAGGACCCGGGGAGCTGTTTTTT. The chain combines TRBV7-9 with TRBJ2-2, with D maybe TRBD1 (6 bases). Between the trimmed V and J ends, which lost 6 bases and 6 bases, there was a span of 11 bases. The germline V gene encodes CDR1 SEHNR and CDR2 FQNEAQ (reference sequence). The CDR3 sequence is 13 residues long.